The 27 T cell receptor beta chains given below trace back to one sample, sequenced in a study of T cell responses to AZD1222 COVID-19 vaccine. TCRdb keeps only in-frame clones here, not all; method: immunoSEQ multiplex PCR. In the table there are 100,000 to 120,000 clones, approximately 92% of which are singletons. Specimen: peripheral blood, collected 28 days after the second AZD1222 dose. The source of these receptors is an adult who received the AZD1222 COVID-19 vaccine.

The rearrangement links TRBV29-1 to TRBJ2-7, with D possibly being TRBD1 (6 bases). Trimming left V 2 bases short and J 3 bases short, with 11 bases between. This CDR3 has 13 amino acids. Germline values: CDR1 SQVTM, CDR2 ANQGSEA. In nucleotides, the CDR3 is TGCAGCGTTGAATTGGGGGCAGGCTACGAGCAGTACTTC. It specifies CSVELGAGYEQYF.

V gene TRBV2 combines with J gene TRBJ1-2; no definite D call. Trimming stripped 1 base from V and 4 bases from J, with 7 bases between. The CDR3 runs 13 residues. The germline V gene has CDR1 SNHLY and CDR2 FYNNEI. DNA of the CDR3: TGTGCCAGCAGTGAAGACAGCCTCTATGGCTACACCTTC. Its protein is CASSEDSLYGYTF.

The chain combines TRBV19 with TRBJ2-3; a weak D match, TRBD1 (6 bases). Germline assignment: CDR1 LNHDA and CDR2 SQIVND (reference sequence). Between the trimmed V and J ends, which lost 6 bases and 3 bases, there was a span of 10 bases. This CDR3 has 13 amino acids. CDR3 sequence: CASRAGATDTQYF. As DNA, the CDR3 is TGTGCCAGTAGGGCAGGGGCTACAGATACGCAGTATTTT.

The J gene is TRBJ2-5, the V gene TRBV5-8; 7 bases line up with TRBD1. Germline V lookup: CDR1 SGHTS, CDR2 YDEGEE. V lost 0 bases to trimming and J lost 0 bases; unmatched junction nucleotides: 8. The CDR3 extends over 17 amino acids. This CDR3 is CASSLADRANYQETQYF. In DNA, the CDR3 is TGTGCCAGCAGCTTGGCCGACAGGGCTAACTACCAAGAGACCCAGTACTTC.

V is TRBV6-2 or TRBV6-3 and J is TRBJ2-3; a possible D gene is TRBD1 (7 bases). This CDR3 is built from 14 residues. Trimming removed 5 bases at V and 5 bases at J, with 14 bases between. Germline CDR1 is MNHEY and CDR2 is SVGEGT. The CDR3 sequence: CASSGGGAIDTQYF. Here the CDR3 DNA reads TGTGCCAGCAGTGGAGGGGGCGCGATAGATACGCAGTATTTT.

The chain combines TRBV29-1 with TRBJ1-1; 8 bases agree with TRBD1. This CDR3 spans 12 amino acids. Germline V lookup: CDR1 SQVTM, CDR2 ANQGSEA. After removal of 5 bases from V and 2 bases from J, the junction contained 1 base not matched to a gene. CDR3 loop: CSVSGGNTEAFF. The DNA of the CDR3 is TGCAGCGTTTCAGGGGGCAACACTGAAGCTTTCTTT.

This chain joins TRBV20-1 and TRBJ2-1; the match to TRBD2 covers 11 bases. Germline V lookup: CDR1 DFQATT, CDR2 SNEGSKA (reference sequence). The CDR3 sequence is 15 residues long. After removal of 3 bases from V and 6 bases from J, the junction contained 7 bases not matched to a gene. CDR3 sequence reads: CSASGISGGANEQFF. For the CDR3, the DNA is TGCAGTGCTAGTGGGATTAGCGGGGGGGCCAATGAGCAGTTCTTC.

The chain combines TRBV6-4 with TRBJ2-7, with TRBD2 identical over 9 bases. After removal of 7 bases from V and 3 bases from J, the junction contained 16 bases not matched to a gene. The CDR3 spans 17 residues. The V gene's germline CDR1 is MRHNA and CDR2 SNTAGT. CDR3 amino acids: CASTGPRGSGGFYEQYF. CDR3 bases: TGTGCCAGCACTGGCCCCCGAGGGAGCGGGGGGTTCTACGAGCAGTACTTC.

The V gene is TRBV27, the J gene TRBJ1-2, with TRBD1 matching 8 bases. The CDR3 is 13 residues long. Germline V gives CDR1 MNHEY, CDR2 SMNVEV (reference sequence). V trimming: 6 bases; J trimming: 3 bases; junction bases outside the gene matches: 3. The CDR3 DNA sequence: TGTGCCAGCAGCCAGACAGGGGACTATGGCTACACCTTC. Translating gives CASSQTGDYGYTF.

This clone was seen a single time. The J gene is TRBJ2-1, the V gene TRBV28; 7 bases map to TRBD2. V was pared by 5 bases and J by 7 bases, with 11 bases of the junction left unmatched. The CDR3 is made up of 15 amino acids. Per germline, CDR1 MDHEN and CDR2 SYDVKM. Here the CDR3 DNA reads TGTGCCAGCAGTCTGCGGGGGACTGGGAAGAATGAGCAGTTCTTC. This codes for CASSLRGTGKNEQFF.

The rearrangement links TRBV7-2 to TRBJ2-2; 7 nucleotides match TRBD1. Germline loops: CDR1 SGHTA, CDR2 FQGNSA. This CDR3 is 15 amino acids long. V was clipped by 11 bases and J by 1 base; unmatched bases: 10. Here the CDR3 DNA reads TGTGCCGCTATAAAGGGACAGCTGAACACCGGGGAGCTGTTTTTT. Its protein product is CAAIKGQLNTGELFF. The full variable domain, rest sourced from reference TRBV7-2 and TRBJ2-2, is GAGVSQSPSNKVTEKGKDVELRCDPISGHTALYWYRQSLGQGLEFLIYFQGNSAPDKSGLPSDRFSAERTGGSVSTLTIQRTQQEDSAVYLCAAIKGQLNTGELFFGEGSRLTVL.

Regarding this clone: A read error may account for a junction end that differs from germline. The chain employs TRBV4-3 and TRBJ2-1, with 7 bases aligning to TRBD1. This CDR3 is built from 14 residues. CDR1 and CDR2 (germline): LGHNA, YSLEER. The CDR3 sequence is CANSPEWPGQEQFF. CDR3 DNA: TGCGCCAACAGCCCAGAGTGGCCGGGACAGGAGCAGTTCTTC.

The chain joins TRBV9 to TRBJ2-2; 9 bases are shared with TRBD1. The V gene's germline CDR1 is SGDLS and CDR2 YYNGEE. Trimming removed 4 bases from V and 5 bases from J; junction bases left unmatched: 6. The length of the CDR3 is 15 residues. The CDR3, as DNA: TGTGCCAGCAGCTCACTAGGACAGGGGACCGGGGAGCTGTTTTTT. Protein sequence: CASSSLGQGTGELFF.

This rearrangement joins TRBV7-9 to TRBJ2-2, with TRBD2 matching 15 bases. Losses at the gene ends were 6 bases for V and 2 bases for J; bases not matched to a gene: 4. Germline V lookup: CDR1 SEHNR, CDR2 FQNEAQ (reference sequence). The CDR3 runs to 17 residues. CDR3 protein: CASSGTSGGPNTGELFF. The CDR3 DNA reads TGTGCCAGCAGTGGGACTAGCGGGGGGCCAAACACCGGGGAGCTGTTTTTT.

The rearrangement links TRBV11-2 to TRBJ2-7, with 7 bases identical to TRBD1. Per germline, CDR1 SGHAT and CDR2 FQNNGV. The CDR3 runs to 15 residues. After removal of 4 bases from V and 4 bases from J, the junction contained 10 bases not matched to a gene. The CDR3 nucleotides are TGTGCCAGCAGCTCGGCCGGGACAGTCGGTTACGAGCAGTACTTC. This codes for CASSSAGTVGYEQYF.

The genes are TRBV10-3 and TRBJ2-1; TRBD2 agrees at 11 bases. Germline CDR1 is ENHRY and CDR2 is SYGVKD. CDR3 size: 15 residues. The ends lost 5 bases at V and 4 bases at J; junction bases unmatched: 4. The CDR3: CAISLRLAGYNEQFF. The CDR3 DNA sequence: TGTGCCATCAGTCTGCGACTAGCGGGGTACAATGAGCAGTTCTTC.

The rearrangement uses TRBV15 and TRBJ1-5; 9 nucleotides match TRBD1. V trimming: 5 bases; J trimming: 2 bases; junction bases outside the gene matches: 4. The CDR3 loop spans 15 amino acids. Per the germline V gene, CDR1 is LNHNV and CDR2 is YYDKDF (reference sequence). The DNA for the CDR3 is TGTGCCACCAGCCAAGGGGACAGGGGCAATCAGCCCCAGCATTTT. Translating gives CATSQGDRGNQPQHF.

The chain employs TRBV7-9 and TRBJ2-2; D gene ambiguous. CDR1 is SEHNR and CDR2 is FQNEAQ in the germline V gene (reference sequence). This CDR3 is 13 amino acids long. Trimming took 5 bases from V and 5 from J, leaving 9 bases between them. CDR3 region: CASSPRPTGELFF. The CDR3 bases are TGTGCCAGCAGCCCTAGACCTACCGGGGAGCTGTTTTTT.

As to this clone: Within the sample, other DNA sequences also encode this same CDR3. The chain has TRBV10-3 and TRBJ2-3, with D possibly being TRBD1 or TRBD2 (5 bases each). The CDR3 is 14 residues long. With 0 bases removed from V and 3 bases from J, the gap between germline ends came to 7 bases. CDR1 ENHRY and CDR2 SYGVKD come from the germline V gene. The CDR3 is CAISESGGTDTQYF. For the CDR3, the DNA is TGTGCCATCAGTGAGTCTGGGGGAACAGATACGCAGTATTTT.

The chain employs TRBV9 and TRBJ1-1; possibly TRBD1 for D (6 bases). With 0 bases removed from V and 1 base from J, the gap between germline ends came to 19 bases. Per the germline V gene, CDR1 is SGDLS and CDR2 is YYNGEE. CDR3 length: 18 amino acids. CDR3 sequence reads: CASSVEGIQGRWNTEAFF. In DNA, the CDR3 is TGTGCCAGCAGCGTAGAAGGAATTCAGGGGAGATGGAACACTGAAGCTTTCTTT.

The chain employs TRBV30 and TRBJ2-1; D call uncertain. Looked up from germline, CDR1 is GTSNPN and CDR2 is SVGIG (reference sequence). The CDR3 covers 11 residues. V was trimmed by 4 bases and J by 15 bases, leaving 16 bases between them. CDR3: CAWISRTTWFF. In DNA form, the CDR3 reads TGTGCCTGGATCAGCCGGACGACTTGGTTCTTC.

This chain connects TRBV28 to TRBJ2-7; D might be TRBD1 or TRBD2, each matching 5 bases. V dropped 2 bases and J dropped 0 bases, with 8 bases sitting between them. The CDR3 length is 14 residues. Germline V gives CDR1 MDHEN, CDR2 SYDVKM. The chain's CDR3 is CASSLGGSSYEQYF. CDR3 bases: TGTGCCAGCAGTTTAGGGGGTAGCTCCTACGAGCAGTACTTC. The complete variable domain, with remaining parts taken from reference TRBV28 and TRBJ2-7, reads DVKVTQSSRYLVKRTGEKVFLECVQDMDHENMFWYRQDPGLGLRLIYFSYDVKMKEKGDIPEGYSVSREKKERFSLILESASTNQTSMYLCASSLGGSSYEQYFGPGTRLTVT.

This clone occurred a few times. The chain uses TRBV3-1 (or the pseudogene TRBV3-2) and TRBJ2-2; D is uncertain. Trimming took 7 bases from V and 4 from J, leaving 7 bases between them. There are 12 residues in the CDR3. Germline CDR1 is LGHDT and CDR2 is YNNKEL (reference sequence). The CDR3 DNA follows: TGTGCCAGCAAACGTCCCACCGGGGAGCTGTTTTTT. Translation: CASKRPTGELFF.

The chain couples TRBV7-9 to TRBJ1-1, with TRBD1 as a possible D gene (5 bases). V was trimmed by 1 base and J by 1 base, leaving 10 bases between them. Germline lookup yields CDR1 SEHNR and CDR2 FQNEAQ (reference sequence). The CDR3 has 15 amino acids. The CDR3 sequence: CASSLGGSRNTEAFF. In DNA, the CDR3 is TGTGCCAGCAGCTTAGGGGGCTCCCGGAACACTGAAGCTTTCTTT.

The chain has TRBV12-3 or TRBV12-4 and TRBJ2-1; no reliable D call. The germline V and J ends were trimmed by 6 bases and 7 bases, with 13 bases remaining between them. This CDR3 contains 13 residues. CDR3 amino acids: CASSLMTENEQFF. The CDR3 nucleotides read TGTGCCAGCAGCCTCATGACGGAGAATGAGCAGTTCTTC.

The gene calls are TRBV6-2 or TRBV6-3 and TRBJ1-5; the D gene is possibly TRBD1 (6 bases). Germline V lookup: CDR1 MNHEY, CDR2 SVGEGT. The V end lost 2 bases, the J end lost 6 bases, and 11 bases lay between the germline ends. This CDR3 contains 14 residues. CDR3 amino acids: CASSYGEGGQPQHF. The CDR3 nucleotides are TGTGCCAGCAGTTACGGGGAGGGGGGTCAGCCCCAGCATTTT.

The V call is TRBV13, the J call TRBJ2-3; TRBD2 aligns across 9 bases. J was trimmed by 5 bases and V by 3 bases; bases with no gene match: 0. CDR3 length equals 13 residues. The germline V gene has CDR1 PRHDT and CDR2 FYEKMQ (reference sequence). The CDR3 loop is CASSLRGGDTQYF. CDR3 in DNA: TGTGCCAGCAGCTTGCGGGGGGGAGATACGCAGTATTTT.